This TCR beta chain was captured by sequencing in a study of shared clonotypes between healthy human individuals. Germline V CDR1 and CDR2: SNHLY, FYNNEI. The length of the CDR3 is 13 residues. V was pared by 7 bases and J by 12 bases, with 12 bases of the junction left unmatched. The assay was immunoSEQ multiplex PCR, and TCRdb's table has in-frame clones only and misses some. This table holds about 2.4 million clones, just over 90% found once. The sample taken for sequencing was naive CD4+ T cells sorted from blood. Subset of the sample: CD45RA+ positively selected. The chain uses TRBV2 and TRBJ2-5; 9 bases are shared with TRBD2. This TCR was recovered from a man between 18 and 35 years old in good health. CDR3 DNA: TGTGCCAGCAAGTCCGAGACTAGCGGAGGGGAGTACTTC. Translated: CASKSETSGGEYF.